These 28 T cell receptor beta chains were all obtained from the same sample, sequenced in a study of T-cell memory formation after mild COVID-19. MiXCR was run by TCRdb on the 5' RACE reads, yielding one entry per CDR3 protein. The sample holds a few hundred thousand distinct CDR3 sequences, about 20% seen once. Sequencing was carried out using PBMCs or a T cell subset sorted from them (not recorded which). These TCRs come from a man between 18 and 29 years old who had mild COVID-19 (a few samples of this study predate the infection). Cell type and time point are not known.

This clonotype was found a few times. The rearrangement joins TRBV19 to TRBJ1-2; TRBD1 matches at 10 bases. With V trimmed by 6 bases and J by 8 bases, 6 bases remained unmatched. The CDR3 sequence is 13 residues long. CDR1 LNHDA and CDR2 SQIVND come from the germline V gene (reference sequence). The CDR3 DNA reads as TGTGCCAGTAGCAGAGACAGGGGGCAAGGCTACACCTTC. Its translation: CASSRDRGQGYTF.

The chain couples TRBV7-9 to TRBJ1-3, with a weak D call TRBD1 (5 bases). The V end lost 5 bases, the J end lost 0 bases, and 23 bases lay between the germline ends. The germline V gene encodes CDR1 SEHNR and CDR2 FQNEAQ (reference sequence). The CDR3 totals 19 residues. The CDR3 region has the DNA TGTGCCAGCAGCCCTGGGGGATGGTCAGGGCCCTCCTCTGGAAACACCATATATTTT. Encoded protein: CASSPGGWSGPSSGNTIYF.

V usage is TRBV20-1 and J usage is TRBJ2-5; 7 positions match TRBD2. This CDR3 region has 14 residues. Germline CDR1 is DFQATT and CDR2 is SNEGSKA (reference sequence). After removal of 3 bases from V and 4 bases from J, the junction contained 8 bases not matched to a gene. The CDR3 DNA is TGCAGTGCTAGGGGGGAGGGCGCGGGAGAGACCCAGTACTTC. Translating gives CSARGEGAGETQYF.

There are a few counts of this clonotype. The rearrangement joins TRBV20-1 to TRBJ2-3; TRBD2 matches 14 bases. This CDR3 is 17 amino acids long. Per the germline V gene, CDR1 is DFQATT and CDR2 is SNEGSKA (reference sequence). V dropped 4 bases and J dropped 2; count of bases not matched to a gene: 8. In DNA, the CDR3 is TGCAGTGCTAAGTCCCCGGGACTAGCGGGGGCCACAGATACGCAGTATTTT. Encoded protein: CSAKSPGLAGATDTQYF.

In its sample, this clonotype was seen a few times. V gene TRBV7-3 combines with J gene TRBJ2-6; D gene ambiguous. V lost 7 bases to trimming and J lost 0 bases, with 13 bases between them. The germline V gene has CDR1 SGHTA and CDR2 FQGTGA. The CDR3 extends over 16 amino acids. CDR3 coding DNA: TGTGCCAGCAACCCCAGGACGGTCTCTGGGGCCAACGTCCTGACTTTC. It yields the protein CASNPRTVSGANVLTF.

This clonotype was found many times. The DNA of the CDR3 is TGTGCCAGCAGCGCGGGACGAAACACCGGGGAGCTGTTTTTT. This codes for CASSAGRNTGELFF. This sequence joins TRBV7-2 and TRBJ2-2; D may be TRBD2 (6 bases). The CDR3 is 14 amino acids. Germline V gene sequence: CDR1 SGHTA, CDR2 FQGNSA. V was cut by 5 bases and J by 2 bases, with 9 bases left in between.

This clonotype came up a few times. The chain employs TRBV5-1 and TRBJ2-7; TRBD1 matches at 7 bases. Germline V gene lookup returns CDR1 SGHRS and CDR2 YFSETQ. CDR3 length: 15 residues. The V and J ends lost 1 base and 4 bases, in that order; junction bases with no gene match: 8. In DNA, the CDR3 is TGCGCCAGCAGCTTGCAGGGGGAAGGCGTGTACGAGCAGTACTTC. Its translation: CASSLQGEGVYEQYF.

The chain joins TRBV15 to TRBJ2-5, with D tentatively TRBD2 (6 bases). Looked up from germline, CDR1 is LNHNV and CDR2 is YYDKDF (reference sequence). The CDR3 is 15 residues long. The V end was cut by 1 base, the J end by 5 bases, with 14 bases between. CDR3 residues: CATSRVGGSRETQYF. The CDR3 region has the DNA TGTGCCACCAGCAGAGTCGGGGGTTCCCGGGAGACCCAGTACTTC.

This chain connects TRBV4-3 to TRBJ2-1; perhaps TRBD2 as D (5 bases). V was clipped by 2 bases and J by 2 bases, with 13 bases between them. The CDR3 covers 16 residues. CDR1 is LGHNA, CDR2 YSLEER, per germline. CDR3 loop: CASSQHRGPPYNEQFF. The CDR3 DNA sequence: TGCGCCAGCAGCCAACACCGAGGGCCCCCCTACAATGAGCAGTTCTTC.

The chain links TRBV6-6 to TRBJ2-7; D ambiguous. Germline lookup yields CDR1 MNHNY and CDR2 SVGAGI (reference sequence). The CDR3 loop spans 12 amino acids. V gave up 8 bases and J gave up 2 bases, with 10 bases separating them. The CDR3 is CASGGYTYEQYF. CDR3 DNA sequence: TGTGCCAGCGGCGGATATACCTACGAGCAGTACTTC.

The chain is built from TRBV7-9 and TRBJ1-1, with a possible D match to TRBD1 (5 bases). Germline V lookup: CDR1 SEHNR, CDR2 FQNEAQ (reference sequence). The CDR3 covers 14 residues. With 4 bases removed from V and 1 base from J, the gap between germline ends came to 10 bases. The CDR3 here is CASSSLGPNTEAFF. CDR3 nucleotide sequence: TGTGCCAGCAGCTCCCTGGGGCCGAACACTGAAGCTTTCTTT.

This clonotype was detected a few times. J is TRBJ1-2 and V is TRBV7-2, with a weak D call TRBD1 (6 bases). The CDR3 consists of 15 residues. Trimming stripped 5 bases from V and 3 bases from J, with 16 bases between. CDR1 is SGHTA, CDR2 FQGNSA, per germline. This chain's CDR3 is CASSPRGGADYGYTF. The CDR3 coding sequence is TGTGCCAGCAGCCCCCGCGGGGGGGCTGACTATGGCTACACCTTC.

This chain uses TRBV25-1 with TRBJ2-7, with 7 bases identical to TRBD1. This CDR3 spans 14 amino acids. V was pared by 3 bases and J by 6 bases, with 8 bases of the junction left unmatched. Per germline, CDR1 MGHDK and CDR2 SYGVNS. The CDR3 DNA reads TGTGCCAGCAGTGATTCGGACAGGACCCCCGAGCAGTACTTC. This gives the protein CASSDSDRTPEQYF.

The chain employs TRBV7-2 and TRBJ2-2; 9 nucleotides line up with TRBD2. The CDR3 loop spans 14 amino acids. J was trimmed by 9 bases and V by 1 base; bases with no gene match: 3. CDR1 is SGHTA and CDR2 is FQGNSA in the germline V gene. The CDR3 bases are TGTGCCAGCAGCTTAGGCGGGGGGGCCCGGGAGCTGTTTTTT. Its protein is CASSLGGGARELFF.

This clonotype appeared a few times. The gene calls are TRBV19 and TRBJ1-1; possibly TRBD1 for D (5 bases). The CDR3 totals 13 residues. The germline gives CDR1 LNHDA, CDR2 SQIVND (reference sequence). Between the trimmed V and J ends, which lost 4 bases and 4 bases, there was a span of 10 bases. CDR3 in amino acids: CASSKQGATEAFF. The CDR3 nucleotides read TGTGCCAGTAGTAAGCAGGGCGCCACTGAAGCTTTCTTT.

The V call is TRBV7-9, the J call TRBJ1-1; D is uncertain. Germline CDR1 and CDR2: SEHNR and FQNEAQ (reference sequence). Trimming took off 3 bases at V and 1 base at J, with 18 bases between the two ends. CDR3 length equals 17 residues. The CDR3 loop is CASSFSSGTRPNTEAFF. CDR3 in DNA: TGTGCCAGCAGCTTCAGTTCGGGTACGAGGCCGAACACTGAAGCTTTCTTT.

The J gene is TRBJ2-2, the V gene TRBV4-2, with 10 positions matching TRBD2. Germline lookup yields CDR1 LGHNA and CDR2 YNFKEQ. J was trimmed by 4 bases and V by 5 bases; bases with no gene match: 4. The CDR3 extends over 15 amino acids. CDR3 bases: TGTGCCAGCAGCGCAGCGGGGGGGCGCACCGGGGAGCTGTTTTTT. Protein sequence: CASSAAGGRTGELFF.

This clonotype was seen repeatedly, ten times or more. This chain joins TRBV5-1 and TRBJ1-1; tentatively, D is TRBD1 (6 bases). CDR3 size: 15 residues. Trimming cost V 0 bases and J 4 bases, with 13 bases left between them. Germline V gives CDR1 SGHRS, CDR2 YFSETQ. CDR3 in amino acids: CASSLAGVGGTEAFF. CDR3 DNA sequence: TGCGCCAGCAGCTTGGCAGGGGTTGGCGGCACTGAAGCTTTCTTT.

The chain links TRBV18 to TRBJ1-1, with a possible D match to TRBD1 (6 bases). Germline CDR1 and CDR2: KGHSH and LQKENI. This CDR3 is built from 15 residues. Trimming removed 3 bases from V and 3 bases from J, with 14 bases in between. CDR3 nucleotides: TGTGCCAGCTCACCCCGAGGGGGGACCTACACTGAAGCTTTCTTT. It is translated as CASSPRGGTYTEAFF. The full variable domain, its missing parts supplied by reference TRBV18 and TRBJ1-1, is NAGVMQNPRHLVRRRGQEARLRCSPMKGHSHVYWYRQLPEEGLKFMVYLQKENIIDESGMPKERFSAEFPKEGPSILRIQQVVRGDSAAYFCASSPRGGTYTEAFFGQGTRLTVV.

The rearrangement joins TRBV7-6 to TRBJ2-5, with 7 positions matching TRBD2. This CDR3 region has 14 residues. V lost 8 bases and J lost 0; bases outside the gene matches: 6. Looked up from germline, CDR1 is SGHVS and CDR2 is FNYEAQ. CDR3 bases: TGTGCCAGCCAGGGAGGGCAATACCAAGAGACCCAGTACTTC. Translating it yields CASQGGQYQETQYF.

The chain carries TRBV7-2 and TRBJ2-3; 12 bases fit TRBD1. V shed 6 bases and J 11 bases; nucleotides not matched to a gene: 18. The germline V gene has CDR1 SGHTA and CDR2 FQGNSA. CDR3 length: 17 residues. The CDR3 loop reads CASRPGGGQGAKGEQYF. CDR3 nucleotides: TGTGCCAGCAGGCCTGGTGGGGGACAGGGGGCAAAAGGGGAGCAGTATTTT.

This clonotype occurred a few times. This rearrangement joins TRBV7-8 to TRBJ1-3; a possible D gene is TRBD1 (6 bases). The germline V gene has CDR1 SGHVS and CDR2 FQNEAQ. Trimming cost V 1 base and J 2 bases, with 33 bases left between them. CDR3 length equals 23 residues. CDR3 DNA: TGTGCCAGCAGCTTAGAAGGGGCCAGGGGCCAGGGCCGGACGGGATTCGCTGGAAACACCATATATTTT. This encodes CASSLEGARGQGRTGFAGNTIYF.

The chain joins TRBV4-2 to TRBJ2-7; 8 nucleotides align to TRBD1. This CDR3 spans 13 amino acids. The germline V gene has CDR1 LGHNA and CDR2 YNFKEQ. V was pared by 3 bases and J by 5 bases, with 3 bases of the junction left unmatched. The CDR3 is CASSHLRGHEQYV. The CDR3 nucleotides are TGTGCCAGCAGCCACCTCAGGGGGCACGAGCAGTACGTC.

The rearrangement joins TRBV6-2 or TRBV6-3 to TRBJ1-6, with a tentative D call TRBD1 (5 bases). In germline, CDR1 is MNHEY, CDR2 SVGEGT. The CDR3 length is 12 residues. Deletions cut 6 bases from V and 11 bases from J, with 11 bases between. As DNA, the CDR3 is TGTGCCAGCAGGGGACGAGAGACACCCCTCCACTTT. Protein sequence: CASRGRETPLHF.

At least ten counts were recorded for this clonotype. The V call is TRBV28, the J call TRBJ2-7; D is unclear. The CDR3 is 13 amino acids. The V gene lost 2 bases and the J gene lost 3 bases, with 8 bases spanning the gap. Germline V lookup: CDR1 MDHEN, CDR2 SYDVKM. CDR3 sequence: CASSLDGNYEQYV. The CDR3 DNA reads TGTGCCAGCAGTTTAGACGGAAACTACGAGCAGTACGTC.

This chain uses TRBV18 with TRBJ2-6; no clear D gene. There are 15 residues in the CDR3. V lost 2 bases and J 0 bases, leaving 5 bases between the germline ends. Per the germline V gene, CDR1 is KGHSH and CDR2 is LQKENI. In DNA form, the CDR3 reads TGTGCCAGCTCACCAGGAGACTCTGGGGCCAACGTCCTGACTTTC. The encoded protein is CASSPGDSGANVLTF.

This clonotype has just a few counts. The CDR3 nucleotides are TGTGCCACCAGTTTTAACCGGGACACCAATTCACCCCTCCACTTT. It codes for CATSFNRDTNSPLHF. The chain uses TRBV15 and TRBJ1-6; maybe TRBD1 (6 bases). Germline loops: CDR1 LNHNV, CDR2 YYDKDF (reference sequence). Trimming removed 6 bases at V and 7 bases at J, with 16 bases between. CDR3 length: 15 residues.

The CDR3 DNA reads as TGCGCCAGCAGCCGGCCGACGGAGGGGGCCAAAAACATTCAGTACTTC. Its translation is CASSRPTEGAKNIQYF. V usage is TRBV4-1 and J usage is TRBJ2-4, with TRBD2 as a possible D gene (6 bases). V gave up 4 bases and J gave up 1 base, with 14 bases separating them. From germline, CDR1 is MGHRA and CDR2 YSYEKL. There are 16 residues in the CDR3.